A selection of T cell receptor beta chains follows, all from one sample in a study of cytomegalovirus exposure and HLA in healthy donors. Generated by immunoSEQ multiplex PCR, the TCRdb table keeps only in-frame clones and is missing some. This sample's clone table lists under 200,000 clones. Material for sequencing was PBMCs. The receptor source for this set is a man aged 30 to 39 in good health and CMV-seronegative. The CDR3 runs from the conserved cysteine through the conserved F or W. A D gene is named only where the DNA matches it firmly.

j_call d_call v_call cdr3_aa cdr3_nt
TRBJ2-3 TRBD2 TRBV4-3 CASSHGGKGLYTDTQYF TGCGCCAGCAGCCATGGAGGGAAGGGACTATACACAGATACGCAGTATTTT
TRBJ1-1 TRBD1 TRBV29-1 CSVVGTARGDTEAFF TGCAGCGTTGTTGGGACAGCGAGAGGGGACACTGAAGCTTTCTTT
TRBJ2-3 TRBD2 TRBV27 CASSSLAGVIAPVADTQYF TGTGCCAGCAGTTCTCTAGCGGGAGTTATCGCCCCTGTCGCAGATACGCAGTATTTT
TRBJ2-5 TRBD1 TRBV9 CASSVAPGQGGQETQYF TGTGCCAGCAGCGTAGCCCCGGGACAGGGCGGGCAAGAGACCCAGTACTTC
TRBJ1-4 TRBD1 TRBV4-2 CASSDRGGGTGNEKLFF TGTGCCAGCAGCGATCGTGGAGGGGGCACCGGTAATGAAAAACTGTTTTTT
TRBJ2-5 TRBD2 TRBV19 CASALAGGPIQETQYF TGTGCCAGTGCACTAGCGGGAGGTCCCATCCAAGAGACCCAGTACTTC
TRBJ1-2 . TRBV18 CASSEMGTDYGYTF TGTGCCAGCTCAGAGATGGGTACAGACTATGGCTACACCTTC
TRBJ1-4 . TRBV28 CASSEATNEKLFF TGTGCCAGCTCAGAGGCAACTAATGAAAAACTGTTTTTT
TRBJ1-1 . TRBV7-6 CASSLYVPGKDTEAFF TGTGCCAGCAGCTTATATGTCCCAGGGAAAGACACTGAAGCTTTCTTT
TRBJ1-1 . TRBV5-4 CASSLLTGKTEAFF TGTGCCAGCAGCTTGTTGACAGGAAAGACTGAAGCTTTCTTT
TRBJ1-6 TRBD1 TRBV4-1 CASSQDKGTRGPSPLHF TGCGCCAGCAGCCAAGATAAGGGGACAAGGGGGCCTTCACCCCTCCACTTT
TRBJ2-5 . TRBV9 CASSAGPVRLETQYF TGTGCCAGCAGCGCAGGGCCTGTCCGCCTGGAGACCCAGTACTTC
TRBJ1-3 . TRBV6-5 CASSWGPVNGNTIYF TGTGCCAGCAGCTGGGGGCCAGTGAATGGAAACACCATATATTTT
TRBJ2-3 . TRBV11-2 CASSLDIADTQYF TGTGCCAGCAGCTTAGATATCGCAGATACGCAGTATTTT
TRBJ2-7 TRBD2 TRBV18 CASSRRREGSYEQYF TGTGCCAGCTCCAGGAGGCGGGAGGGCTCCTACGAGCAGTACTTC
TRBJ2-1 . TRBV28 CASSLLNRVGEQFF TGTGCCAGCAGTTTATTAAACAGGGTAGGTGAGCAGTTCTTC
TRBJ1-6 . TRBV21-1 CASSKGVRNNSPLHF TGTGCCAGCAGCAAAGGTGTCAGAAATAATTCACCCCTCCACTTT
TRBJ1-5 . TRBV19 CASSMVGGNQPQHF TGTGCCAGTAGTATGGTCGGAGGGAATCAGCCCCAGCATTTT
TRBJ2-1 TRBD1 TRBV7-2 CASSFTVGTGVNEQFF TGTGCCAGCAGCTTCACCGTAGGGACAGGGGTTAATGAGCAGTTCTTC
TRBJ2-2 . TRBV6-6 CASTGEIPGELFF TGTGCCAGCACAGGGGAAATTCCCGGGGAGCTGTTTTTT
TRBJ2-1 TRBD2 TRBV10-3 CAIRGTSGKENEQFF TGTGCCATCAGAGGGACTAGCGGGAAAGAGAATGAGCAGTTCTTC
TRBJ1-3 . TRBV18 CASSPVQDSGNTIYF TGTGCCAGCTCACCAGTACAGGACTCTGGAAACACCATATATTTT
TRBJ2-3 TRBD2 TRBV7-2 CASGSGLAGPTDTQYF TGTGCCAGCGGTAGTGGACTAGCGGGGCCCACAGATACGCAGTATTTT
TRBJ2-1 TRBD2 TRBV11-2 CASSRGRDNEQFF TGTGCCAGCAGCCGGGGGAGGGACAATGAGCAGTTCTTC
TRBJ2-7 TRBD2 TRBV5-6 CASSLLTGGRGQYF TGTGCCAGCAGCTTGCTAACGGGGGGTCGTGGGCAGTACTTC
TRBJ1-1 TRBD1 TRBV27 CASSLGNRGNTEAFF TGTGCCAGCAGTTTAGGGAACAGGGGGAACACTGAAGCTTTCTTT
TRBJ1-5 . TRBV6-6 CASSYSMSGANQPQHF TGTGCCAGCAGTTACTCTATGAGTGGAGCCAATCAGCCCCAGCATTTT
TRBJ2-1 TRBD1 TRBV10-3 CAISESWGQGYNEQFF TGTGCCATCAGTGAGTCTTGGGGACAGGGATACAATGAGCAGTTCTTC
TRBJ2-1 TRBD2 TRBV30 CAWSVRGSSYNEQFF TGTGCCTGGAGTGTACGCGGGAGCTCCTACAATGAGCAGTTCTTC
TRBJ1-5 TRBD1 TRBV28 CASSPPGQGNQPQHF TGTGCCAGCAGTCCCCCAGGACAGGGTAATCAGCCCCAGCATTTT
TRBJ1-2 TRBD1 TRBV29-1 CSVQGGLGYGYTF TGCAGCGTTCAAGGGGGCCTCGGCTATGGCTACACCTTC
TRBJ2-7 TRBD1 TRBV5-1 CASSLGGQGEYEQYF TGCGCCAGCAGCTTGGGAGGACAGGGGGAGTACGAGCAGTACTTC
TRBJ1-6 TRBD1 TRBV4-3 CASSQDAGTGGFYNSPLHF TGCGCCAGCAGCCAAGATGCGGGGACAGGGGGCTTCTATAATTCACCCCTCCACTTT
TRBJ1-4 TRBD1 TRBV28 CASREQGGDEKLFF TGTGCCAGCAGAGAGCAGGGGGGTGATGAAAAACTGTTTTTT
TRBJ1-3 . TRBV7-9 CASSSRDSSGNTIYF TGTGCCAGCAGCTCCAGAGACAGTTCGGGAAACACCATATATTTT
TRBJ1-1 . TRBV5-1 CASSFESPTEAFF TGCGCCAGCAGCTTTGAGTCTCCCACTGAAGCTTTCTTT
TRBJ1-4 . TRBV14 CASSRQYSEKLFF TGTGCCAGCAGCCGTCAATATAGTGAAAAACTGTTTTTT
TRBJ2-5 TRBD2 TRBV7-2 CASSYGTSGETQYF TGTGCCAGCAGCTACGGGACTAGCGGAGAGACCCAGTACTTC
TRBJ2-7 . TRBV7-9 CASSLGAYEQYF TGTGCCAGCAGCTTAGGCGCCTACGAGCAGTACTTC
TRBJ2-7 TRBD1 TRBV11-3 CASSPGQVTYEQYF TGTGCCAGCAGTCCGGGACAGGTGACCTACGAGCAGTACTTC
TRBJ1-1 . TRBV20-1 CSARDRGEAFF TGCAGTGCTAGAGATCGAGGTGAAGCTTTCTTT
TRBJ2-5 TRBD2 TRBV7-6 CASSFRGRGSGMGETQYF TGTGCCAGCAGCTTCAGAGGTCGCGGGAGTGGGATGGGAGAGACCCAGTACTTC
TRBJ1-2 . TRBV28 CASSRGAGQGYTF TGTGCCAGCAGCCGGGGGGCAGGGCAGGGCTACACCTTC
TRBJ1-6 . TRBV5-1 CASSPPLGENSPLHF TGCGCCAGCAGCCCCCCACTTGGGGAGAATTCACCCCTCCACTTT